This T cell receptor beta chain was identified during a study of T cell repertoires in cytomegalovirus infection. Study in general: Peptides in the study included HLA-C-restricted and HLA-B-restricted CMV epitopes. CMV infection plus the matching HLA type was flagged by public TCR beta signatures.

One entry per CDR3 protein, called by TCRdb with MiXCR from the reads. The sample yields around 710,000 distinct CDR3 sequences, almost 30% seen once. Whole-study results and caveats: Dominant in the ex vivo response were TCR beta clonotypes restricted by HLA-C and specific for CMV.

Germline CDR1 reads LGHNA; CDR2 reads YNFKEQ. The CDR3 has 15 amino acids. Trimming at V came to 3 bases and at J to 8 bases, leaving 11 bases not matched to a gene. This clonotype was seen only a few times. Its antigen is unidentified. This receptor was identified in a human donor in good health (CMV status not recorded). Some clones in this sample may be carry-over from other donors' samples. The starting material was cultured CD8+ T cells from PBMCs, obtained from culture after CMV antigen stimulation. The chain has TRBV4-2 and TRBJ1-2, with 8 nucleotides matching TRBD1. The CDR3 nucleotides read TGTGCCAGCAGCCAGTGGCAACAGGGGGTCTTCGGCTACACCTTC. Translated, it gives CASSQWQQGVFGYTF.